This T cell receptor beta chain was retrieved from a study of OX40 agonist ivuxolimab in advanced cancers. About the study as a whole: Ivuxolimab was a fully human IgG2 agonistic monoclonal antibody targeting the costimulatory receptor OX40 (CD134). A male proportion of about 79% and a mean age of approximately 62 years, ranging from 23 to 79, were recorded for the dose-escalation cohort. Intravenous ivuxolimab was administered to patients every 2 weeks at six dose levels: 0.01, 0.1, 0.3, 1.5, 3 and 10 mg/kg. The point of sequencing TCRbeta in the periphery was to test whether ivuxolimab changed TCR sequence diversity and drove clonal T-cell expansion. Partial responses were achieved by three dose-escalation patients, of whom one had hepatocellular carcinoma and two had cutaneous melanoma. Of the 50 to 55 patients in dose escalation, 19 had hepatocellular carcinoma, about 15 had melanoma, 9 had renal cell carcinoma and 9 had head and neck cancer. Patients were allowed to have had prior anti-PD-1, anti-PD-L1 or anti-CTLA-4 therapy, and around 37% of the dose-escalation patients had previously received checkpoint inhibitors. The paper covers the monotherapy dose-escalation part of the phase I ivuxolimab trial, which included N of about 50 patients.

For sequencing of the TCRbeta CDR3 region, genomic DNA was extracted from the sorted cells. The immunoSEQ Assay was used to sequence the TCRbeta CDR3 regions. TCRdb holds this immuneACCESS table with in-frame rearrangements only. Some clones are missing; in checked studies, unresolved V genes explain under half, and the rest has no known cause. The sample contains approximately 73,000 clones, around 90% of them found a single time. The ten largest account for 1.3% of the sample. Study-level results and caveats: The antigen specificity of the peripheral T cells that underwent clonal expansion was not determined. On average, CD8+ T cells showed more expanded clones than CD4+ T cells after ivuxolimab. Clonal expansion of both CD4+ and CD8+ blood T cells was observed from baseline to week 6 at doses 0.1 to 3.0 mg/kg. In partial responders in the 0.1-3.0 mg/kg groups, normalized peripheral clonal expansion was found to be among the lowest, especially among CD8+ T cells. Low levels of normalized T-cell clonal expansion were also seen in some patients who did not respond.

Note on this clone: It lacks a known antigen. No per-base quality is available; no much larger clone lies one base away.

The trial excluded patients who had a history of autoimmune disease or who were on systemic immunosuppression. Peripheral blood for TCR sequencing was collected from all dose cohorts at baseline, on cycle 4 day 1, and on cycle 7 day 1. The samples were taken from a phase I, first-in-human, multicenter, open-label dose-escalation trial of ivuxolimab. Adults with locally advanced or metastatic head and neck squamous cell, hepatocellular, melanoma or renal cell carcinoma were enrolled in the trial. CD4+ and CD8+ T cells were sorted separately from peripheral blood before TCR sequencing. The cysteine opens and the phenylalanine closes a CDR3 of 15 amino acids. Of all the DNA, just the CDR3 is kept, 45 bases in frame from base 1. The V and J ends are trimmed by 2 bases and 0 bases, leaving 12 bases between them. Based on the germline V gene (reference sequence), the CDR1 and CDR2 sequences are GTSNPN and SVGIG.

The chain employs TRBV30 and TRBJ2-3; the D region possibly corresponds to TRBD1 (6 bases align). The clonotype was recovered from an adult with an advanced solid tumor such as melanoma, head and neck, liver or kidney cancer. This specimen consisted of CD4+ or CD8+ T cells sorted from blood, obtained in a trial of the OX40 agonist ivuxolimab. CDR3 sequence: CAWSLDRPSTDTQYF. The nucleotide sequence reads TGTGCCTGGAGTCTCGACAGGCCTAGCACAGATACGCAGTATTTT.